This T cell receptor beta chain was found in a study of early T cells in non-severe SARS-CoV-2 infection. Overall study: Sequenced material consisted of bulk RNA (from unsorted whole blood), and chains were unpaired.

TCRdb re-analysed the 5' RACE reads in MiXCR, keeping a single row per CDR3 protein. Counted here are tens of thousands of distinct CDR3 sequences, around 10% occurring once; the ten biggest clones make up 4% to 5.5%. This clonotype was obtained from an adult who was a healthcare worker with PCR-confirmed SARS-CoV-2 infection or an uninfected control (not recorded which). The specimen was whole blood.

The CDR3: CASRRGQTSGANVLTF. In DNA, the CDR3 is TGTGCCAGCCGAAGGGGACAAACCTCTGGGGCCAACGTCCTGACTTTC. V is TRBV7-9 and J is TRBJ2-6, with a weak D call TRBD1 (6 bases). V dropped 8 bases and J dropped 0 bases, with 14 bases sitting between them. The CDR3 is 16 residues long. The germline gives CDR1 SEHNR, CDR2 FQNEAQ (reference sequence).